This T cell receptor (beta chain) was identified in a study of T cell changes during pregnancy in multiple sclerosis. Generated by immunoSEQ multiplex PCR, the TCRdb table keeps only in-frame clones and is missing some. The data hold roughly 39,000 clones, with around nine tenths observed a single time. Germline V lookup: CDR1 SGHAT, CDR2 FQDESV (reference sequence). Trimming removed 7 bases at V and 7 bases at J, with 16 bases between. This CDR3 region has 13 residues. The TCR comes from a female donor in good health, enrolled as a control in a pregnancy study. The chain uses TRBV11-1 and TRBJ1-1; D remains unclear. This specimen consisted of CD4+ T cells from peripheral blood mononuclear cells, obtained in the first trimester of pregnancy. This CDR3 is CASTMRGPSEAFF. The CDR3 DNA sequence: TGTGCCAGCACCATGCGAGGGCCGAGTGAAGCTTTCTTT.